The 5 T cell receptor beta chains below were found in one sample sequenced in a study of blood T cell repertoires in COVID-19. The protocol was immunoSEQ multiplex PCR, while the TCRdb copy is restricted to in-frame clones and leaves out a portion. The sample includes approximately 200,000 clones, 70% to 90% of them seen just once. The sample consisted of peripheral blood. Source of these receptors: a man aged 35-49 years with acute or convalescent COVID-19.

The gene calls are TRBV5-8 and TRBJ1-5; TRBD1 matches 9 bases. There are 17 residues in the CDR3. CDR1 is SGHTS and CDR2 is YDEGEE in the germline V gene. The V and J ends lost 3 bases and 4 bases, in that order; junction bases with no gene match: 11. CDR3 nucleotide sequence: TGTGCCAGCAGCTCCATGGGACAGGGCCGTTGGAATCAGCCCCAGCATTTT. Translated: CASSSMGQGRWNQPQHF.

DNA of the CDR3: TGTGCCAGCAGCCCAGGTGCGGGGCTGAACACCGGGGAGCTGTTTTTT. Its protein is CASSPGAGLNTGELFF. The chain links TRBV13 to TRBJ2-2; possibly TRBD2 for D (6 bases). This CDR3 region has 16 residues. V lost 5 bases, J lost 1 base, and 14 bases lay in between. In germline, CDR1 is PRHDT, CDR2 FYEKMQ (reference sequence). Filled out from reference TRBV13 and TRBJ2-2, the complete variable domain reads AAGVIQSPRHLIKEKRETATLKCYPIPRHDTVYWYQQGPGQDPQFLISFYEKMQSDKGSIPDRFSAQQFSDYHSELNMSSLELGDSALYFCASSPGAGLNTGELFFGEGSRLTVL.

The chain employs TRBV7-8 and TRBJ1-1, with D maybe TRBD1 (6 bases). This CDR3 comprises 12 residues. V lost 5 bases to trimming and J lost 7 bases, with 11 bases between them. The germline CDR1 and CDR2 sequences are SGHVS and FQNEAQ. The CDR3 loop is CASSATGNEAFF. The CDR3 nucleotides are TGTGCCAGCAGCGCTACAGGGAATGAAGCTTTCTTT.

The genes are TRBV9 and TRBJ2-2, with 12 bases identical to TRBD2. The V segment lost 4 bases and the J segment 4 bases; nucleotides outside the gene matches: 14. Germline values: CDR1 SGDLS, CDR2 YYNGEE. The CDR3 is made up of 19 amino acids. The CDR3 sequence is CASSHPGLAGGQITGELFF. The CDR3, as DNA: TGTGCCAGCAGCCACCCAGGGCTAGCGGGGGGGCAAATCACCGGGGAGCTGTTTTTT.

This clone was observed a single time. The rearrangement joins TRBV19 to TRBJ2-7; 10 bases agree with TRBD2. Germline trimming cut 3 bases from V and 0 bases from J; bases unmatched to any gene: 5. The germline V gene encodes CDR1 LNHDA and CDR2 SQIVND (reference sequence). The length of the CDR3 is 16 residues. Here the CDR3 DNA reads TGTGCCAGTAGTATCTCTCTAGCGGGGGCCTCCTACGAGCAGTACTTC. Amino acids: CASSISLAGASYEQYF.